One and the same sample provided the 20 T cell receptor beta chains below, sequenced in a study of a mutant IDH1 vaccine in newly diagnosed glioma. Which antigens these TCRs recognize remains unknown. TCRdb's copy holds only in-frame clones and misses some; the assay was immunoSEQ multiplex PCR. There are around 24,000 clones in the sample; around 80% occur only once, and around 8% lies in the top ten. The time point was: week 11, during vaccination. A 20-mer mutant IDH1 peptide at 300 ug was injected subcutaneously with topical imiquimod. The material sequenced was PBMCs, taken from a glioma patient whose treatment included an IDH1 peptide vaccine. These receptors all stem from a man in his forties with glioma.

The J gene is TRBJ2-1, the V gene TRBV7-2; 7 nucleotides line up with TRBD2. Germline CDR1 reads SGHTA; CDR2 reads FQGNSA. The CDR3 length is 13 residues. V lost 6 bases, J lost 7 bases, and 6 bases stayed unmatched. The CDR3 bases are TGTGCCAGCAGTCCGGGACTAAAGAATGAGCAGTTCTTC. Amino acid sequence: CASSPGLKNEQFF.

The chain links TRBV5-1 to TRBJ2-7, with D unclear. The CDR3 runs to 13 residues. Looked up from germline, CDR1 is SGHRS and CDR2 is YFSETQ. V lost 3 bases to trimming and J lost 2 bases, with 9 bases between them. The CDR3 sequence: CASSYIVTYEQYF. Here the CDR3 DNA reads TGCGCCAGCAGCTATATCGTTACCTACGAGCAGTACTTC.

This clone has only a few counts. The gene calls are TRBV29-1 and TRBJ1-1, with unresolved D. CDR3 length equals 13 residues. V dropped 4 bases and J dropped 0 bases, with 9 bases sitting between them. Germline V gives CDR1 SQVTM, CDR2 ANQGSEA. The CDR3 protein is CSVGVGMNTEAFF. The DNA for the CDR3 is TGCAGCGTTGGTGTGGGCATGAACACTGAAGCTTTCTTT.

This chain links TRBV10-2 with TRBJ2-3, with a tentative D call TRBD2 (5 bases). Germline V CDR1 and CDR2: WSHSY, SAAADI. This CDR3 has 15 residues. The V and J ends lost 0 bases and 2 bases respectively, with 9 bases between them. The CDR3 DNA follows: TGCGCCAGCAGTGAGTCTCCGGGATACACAGATACGCAGTATTTT. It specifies CASSESPGYTDTQYF.

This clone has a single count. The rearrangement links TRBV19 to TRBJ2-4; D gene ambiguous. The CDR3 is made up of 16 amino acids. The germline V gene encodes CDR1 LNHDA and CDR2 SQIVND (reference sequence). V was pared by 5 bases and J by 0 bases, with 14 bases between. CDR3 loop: CASSRTEILAKNIQYF. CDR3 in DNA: TGTGCCAGTAGTCGGACGGAGATACTAGCCAAAAACATTCAGTACTTC.

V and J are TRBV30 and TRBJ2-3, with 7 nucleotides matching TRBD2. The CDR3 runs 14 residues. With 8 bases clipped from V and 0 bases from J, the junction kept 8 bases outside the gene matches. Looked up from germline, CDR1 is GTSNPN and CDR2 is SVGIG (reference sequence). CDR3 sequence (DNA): TGTGCCGGCCAAGCGGGAACTAGCACAGATACGCAGTATTTT. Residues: CAGQAGTSTDTQYF.

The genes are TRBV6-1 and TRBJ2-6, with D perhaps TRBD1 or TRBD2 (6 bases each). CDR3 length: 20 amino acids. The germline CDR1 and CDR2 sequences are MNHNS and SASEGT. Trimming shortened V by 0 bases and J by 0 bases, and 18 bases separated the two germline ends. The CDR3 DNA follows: TGTGCCAGCAGTGAAGCGCCCTCGGGGGCTGGGTTCTCTGGGGCCAACGTCCTGACTTTC. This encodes CASSEAPSGAGFSGANVLTF.

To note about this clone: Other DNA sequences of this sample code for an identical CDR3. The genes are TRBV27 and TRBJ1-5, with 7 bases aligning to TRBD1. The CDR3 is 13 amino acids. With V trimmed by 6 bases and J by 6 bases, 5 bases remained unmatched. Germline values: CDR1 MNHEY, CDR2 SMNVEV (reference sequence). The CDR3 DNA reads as TGTGCCAGCAGCTTCGACAGGGTTCAGCCCCAGCATTTT. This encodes CASSFDRVQPQHF.

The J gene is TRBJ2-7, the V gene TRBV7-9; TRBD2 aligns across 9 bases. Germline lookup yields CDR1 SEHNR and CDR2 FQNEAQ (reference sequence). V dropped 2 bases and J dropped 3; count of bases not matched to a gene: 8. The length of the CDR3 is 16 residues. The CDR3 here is CASSLLSSGIVYEQYF. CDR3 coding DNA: TGTGCCAGCAGCTTATTGTCTAGCGGGATTGTCTACGAGCAGTACTTC.

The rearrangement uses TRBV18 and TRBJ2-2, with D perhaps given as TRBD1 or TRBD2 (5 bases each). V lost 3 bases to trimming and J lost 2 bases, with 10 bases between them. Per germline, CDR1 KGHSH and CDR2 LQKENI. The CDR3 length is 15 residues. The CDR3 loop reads CASSPTRGNTGELFF. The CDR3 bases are TGTGCCAGCTCACCGACGAGGGGTAACACCGGGGAGCTGTTTTTT.

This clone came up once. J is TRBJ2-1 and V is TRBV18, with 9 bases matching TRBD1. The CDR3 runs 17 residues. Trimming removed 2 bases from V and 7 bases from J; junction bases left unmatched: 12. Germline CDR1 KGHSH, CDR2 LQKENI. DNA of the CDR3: TGTGCCAGCTCACCAAGTTCCCCTGGACAGGGGAGAAATGAGCAGTTCTTC. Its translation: CASSPSSPGQGRNEQFF.

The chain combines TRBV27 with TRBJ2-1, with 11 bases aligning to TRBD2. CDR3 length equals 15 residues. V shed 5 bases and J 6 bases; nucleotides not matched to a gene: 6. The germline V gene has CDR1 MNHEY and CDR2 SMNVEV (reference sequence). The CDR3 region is CASSILSGRGNEQFF. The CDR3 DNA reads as TGTGCCAGCAGTATCCTTAGCGGGAGGGGCAATGAGCAGTTCTTC.

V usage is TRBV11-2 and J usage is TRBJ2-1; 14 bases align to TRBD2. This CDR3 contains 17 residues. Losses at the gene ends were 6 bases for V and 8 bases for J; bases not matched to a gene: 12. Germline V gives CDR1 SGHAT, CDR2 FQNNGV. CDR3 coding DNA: TGTGCCAGCAGGTTTCTCCCGACTAGCGGGAGGGCACATGAGCAGTTCTTC. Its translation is CASRFLPTSGRAHEQFF.

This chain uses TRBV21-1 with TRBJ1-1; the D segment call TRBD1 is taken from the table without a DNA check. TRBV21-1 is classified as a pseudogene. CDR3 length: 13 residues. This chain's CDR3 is CASNHRTNTEAFF. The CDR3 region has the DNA TGTGCCAGCAACCACAGGACGAACACTGAAGCTTTCTTT.

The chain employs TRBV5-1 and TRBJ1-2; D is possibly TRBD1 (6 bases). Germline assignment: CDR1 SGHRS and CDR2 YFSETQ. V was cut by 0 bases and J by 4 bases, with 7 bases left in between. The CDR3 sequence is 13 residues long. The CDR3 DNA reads TGCGCCAGCAGCTTGGACAGGGCCTATGGCTACACCTTC. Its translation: CASSLDRAYGYTF.

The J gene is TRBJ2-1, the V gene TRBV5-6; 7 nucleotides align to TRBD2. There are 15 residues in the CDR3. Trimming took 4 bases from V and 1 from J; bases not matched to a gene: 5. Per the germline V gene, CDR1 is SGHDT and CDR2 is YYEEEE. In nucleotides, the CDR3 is TGTGCCAGCAGCCCACGGGAGGTATCCTACAATGAGCAGTTCTTC. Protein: CASSPREVSYNEQFF.

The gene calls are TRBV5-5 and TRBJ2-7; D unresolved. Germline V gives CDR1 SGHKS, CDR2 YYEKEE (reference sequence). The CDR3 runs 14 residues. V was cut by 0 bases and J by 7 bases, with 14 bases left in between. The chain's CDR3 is CASSLVWLTGEQYV. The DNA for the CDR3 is TGTGCCAGCAGCTTGGTGTGGCTAACTGGAGAGCAGTACGTC.

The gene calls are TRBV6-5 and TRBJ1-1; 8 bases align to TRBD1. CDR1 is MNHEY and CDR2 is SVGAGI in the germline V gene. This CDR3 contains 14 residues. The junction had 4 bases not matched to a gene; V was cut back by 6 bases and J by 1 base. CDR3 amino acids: CASRGQAQNTEAFF. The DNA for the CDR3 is TGTGCCAGCAGGGGACAGGCTCAGAACACTGAAGCTTTCTTT.

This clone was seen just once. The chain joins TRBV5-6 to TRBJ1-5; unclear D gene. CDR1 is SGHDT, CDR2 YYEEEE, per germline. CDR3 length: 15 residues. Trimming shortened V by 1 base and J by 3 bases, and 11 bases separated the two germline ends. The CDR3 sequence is CASSLLVFSNQPQHF. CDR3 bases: TGTGCCAGCAGCTTGCTAGTTTTCTCCAATCAGCCCCAGCATTTT.

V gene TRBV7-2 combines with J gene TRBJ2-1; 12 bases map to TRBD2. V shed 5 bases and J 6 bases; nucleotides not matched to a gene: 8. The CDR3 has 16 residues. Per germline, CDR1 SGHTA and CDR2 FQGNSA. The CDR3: CASSKPGTSGPNEQFF. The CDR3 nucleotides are TGTGCCAGCAGCAAGCCTGGGACTAGCGGGCCCAATGAGCAGTTCTTC.